Listed below are T cell receptor beta chains from one sample, sequenced in a study of T-cell memory formation after mild COVID-19. TCRdb reprocessed the 5' RACE reads via MiXCR and lists one record per CDR3 protein. Among about 140,000 distinct CDR3 sequences, 13% to 15% were seen once, and the ten largest hold 25% to 30%. The source material was PBMCs or a T cell subset sorted from them (not recorded which). All receptors come from an adult woman who had mild COVID-19 (a few samples of this study predate the infection). Cell type and time point are not known. The CDR3 runs from the conserved cysteine through the conserved F or W. A D gene is named only where the DNA matches it firmly. Some rows have no size entry. The others give once, few or many, or a class for an expanded clone.

clone_size cdr3_length d_call j_call v_call cdr3_aa cdr3_nt
few 15 NA TRBJ2-7 TRBV21-1 CASSKGSNRGFEQYF TGTGCCAGCAGCAAAGGAAGCAACAGGGGGTTCGAGCAGTACTTC
few 13 NA TRBJ1-1 TRBV7-9 CASSTRTARGAFF TGTGCCAGCAGCACCAGGACAGCTAGGGGAGCTTTCTTT
few 14 NA TRBJ2-1 TRBV9 CASSVEDSKDEQFF TGTGCCAGCAGCGTAGAAGACAGTAAGGATGAGCAGTTCTTC
few 16 TRBD2 TRBJ2-1 TRBV9 CASSPPSGRAVGEQFF TGTGCCAGCAGCCCCCCGAGCGGGAGGGCCGTCGGTGAGCAGTTCTTC
few 13 NA TRBJ2-7 TRBV30 CAWSTGFYYEQYF TGTGCCTGGAGCACAGGGTTCTACTACGAGCAGTACTTC
NA 20 NA TRBJ1-1 TRBV24-1 CATSGTGTPLSKARNTEAFF TGTGCCACCAGTGGTACCGGGACACCCCTCAGTAAAGCTAGGAACACTGAAGCTTTCTTT
NA 14 NA TRBJ2-1 TRBV12-5 CASGSATEYNEQFF TGTGCTAGTGGTTCAGCGACTGAATACAATGAGCAGTTCTTC
few 14 TRBD1 TRBJ1-1 TRBV5-1 CASRLRTGPTEAFF TGCGCCAGCAGGCTACGGACAGGGCCCACTGAAGCTTTCTTT
NA 20 TRBD2 TRBJ2-3 TRBV12-3/TRBV12-4 CASSLRAGVAGGPFTDTQYF TGTGCCAGCAGTTTAAGGGCCGGGGTAGCGGGGGGCCCGTTCACAGATACGCAGTATTTT
NA 17 NA TRBJ2-2 TRBV12-3/TRBV12-4 CASSSSLVKGPTGELFF TGTGCCAGCAGTTCCTCCCTAGTTAAGGGCCCAACCGGGGAGCTGTTTTTT
many 14 NA TRBJ2-7 TRBV4-1 CASSQVQGAHEQYF TGCGCCAGCAGCCAAGTGCAGGGCGCCCACGAGCAGTACTTC
few 19 TRBD2 TRBJ2-1 TRBV20-1 CSARGARLAGVSRDNEQFF TGCAGTGCTAGAGGGGCGCGCCTAGCGGGAGTGTCGAGGGACAATGAGCAGTTCTTC
NA 15 TRBD2 TRBJ2-5 TRBV7-9 CASSLLTSGGETQYF TGTGCCAGCAGCCTCCTCACTAGCGGGGGGGAGACCCAGTACTTC
few 16 TRBD1 TRBJ1-1 TRBV4-1 CASSFRQGPMNTEAFF TGCGCCAGCAGCTTCCGACAGGGGCCCATGAACACTGAAGCTTTCTTT
few 19 TRBD2 TRBJ2-2 TRBV7-2 CASSWGAQPGLDRFGELFF TGTGCCAGCAGCTGGGGTGCCCAACCGGGACTAGATAGGTTCGGGGAGCTGTTTTTT
many 13 NA TRBJ2-5 TRBV12-3/TRBV12-4 CASSFQGQETQYF TGTGCCAGCAGCTTTCAGGGTCAAGAGACCCAGTACTTC
NA 16 TRBD1 TRBJ1-4 TRBV12-3/TRBV12-4 CASSLVSDRGNEKLFF TGTGCCAGCAGTTTAGTATCGGACAGGGGAAATGAAAAACTGTTTTTT
few 17 TRBD2 TRBJ2-3 TRBV7-6 CASSPGLAGVVTDTQYF TGTGCCAGCAGCCCTGGACTAGCGGGAGTTGTCACAGATACGCAGTATTTT
few 12 NA TRBJ2-1 TRBV12-3/TRBV12-4 CATLNSGTEQFF TGTGCCACTCTTAACTCTGGGACTGAGCAGTTCTTC
few 15 NA TRBJ1-2 TRBV4-1 CASSQEWGAGYGYTF TGCGCCAGCAGCCAAGAGTGGGGCGCGGGCTATGGCTACACCTTC
NA 15 NA TRBJ2-3 TRBV9 CASSSMMGAADTQYF TGTGCCAGCAGTTCCATGATGGGCGCGGCAGATACGCAGTATTTT
NA 13 NA TRBJ1-1 TRBV4-2 CASSQEGITEAFF TGTGCCAGCAGCCAAGAAGGGATCACTGAAGCTTTCTTT
medium-sized 17 TRBD1 TRBJ1-1 TRBV5-1 CASSLEPQGARGTEAFF TGCGCCAGCAGCTTGGAGCCACAGGGGGCGCGTGGCACTGAAGCTTTCTTT
many 17 NA TRBJ2-5 TRBV20-1 CSAREFPLGLAGETQYF TGCAGTGCTAGGGAATTCCCTCTGGGATTAGCTGGGGAGACCCAGTACTTC
NA 15 NA TRBJ2-1 TRBV20-1 CSARTTSRVFNEQFF TGCAGTGCTAGAACCACAAGCCGGGTTTTCAATGAGCAGTTCTTC
NA 15 NA TRBJ1-2 TRBV5-1 CASSSNSRDGYGYTF TGCGCCAGCAGCTCTAATTCCCGGGACGGATATGGCTACACCTTC
few 12 NA TRBJ2-1 TRBV4-1 CASSQVVNEQFF TGCGCCAGCAGCCAAGTGGTGAATGAGCAGTTCTTC
NA 15 TRBD2 TRBJ2-1 TRBV20-1 CSAANRLAGDSEQFF TGCAGTGCTGCAAATAGGCTAGCGGGAGATAGTGAGCAGTTCTTC
NA 18 TRBD2 TRBJ2-3 TRBV20-1 CSASPQGLAGDLTDTQYF TGCAGTGCTAGTCCCCAGGGACTAGCGGGGGACCTCACAGATACGCAGTATTTT
NA 12 NA TRBJ2-1 TRBV6-2/TRBV6-3 CASSTPRGEQFF TGTGCCAGCAGTACCCCCCGGGGAGAGCAGTTCTTC
few 12 NA TRBJ1-2 TRBV19 CASTPDSYGYTF TGTGCCAGTACTCCTGACTCGTATGGCTACACCTTC
NA 17 TRBD2 TRBJ2-1 TRBV6-2/TRBV6-3 CASRPGTSGGIYNEQFF TGTGCCAGCAGACCCGGGACTAGCGGGGGAATTTACAATGAGCAGTTCTTC
few 12 NA TRBJ1-1 TRBV4-1 CASSQEGSGAFF TGCGCCAGCAGCCAAGAGGGGTCGGGGGCTTTCTTT
many 12 NA TRBJ2-7 TRBV29-1 CSVMTGTYEQYF TGCAGCGTGATGACAGGAACCTACGAGCAGTACTTC
few 14 TRBD1 TRBJ2-7 TRBV9 CASTPGQGYDEQYF TGTGCCAGCACCCCGGGACAGGGGTACGACGAGCAGTACTTC